These 19 T cell receptor beta chains were sequenced from one sample in a study of identical twins. MiXCR, run by TCRdb on the 5' RACE reads, gives a single entry per CDR3 protein. This table holds around 650,000 distinct CDR3 sequences, roughly 6.6% found once. The same specimen was also included in a second study, on yellow fever vaccine responses in identical twins.

Sequences were obtained from PBMCs. These receptors originate from a woman between 18 and 29 years old in good health.

This clonotype was counted ten times or more. The V call is TRBV15, the J call TRBJ1-4; TRBD1 might be the D (5 bases). Germline V gene lookup returns CDR1 LNHNV and CDR2 YYDKDF (reference sequence). This CDR3 has 15 residues. The V end was cut by 1 base, the J end by 8 bases, with 14 bases between. CDR3 nucleotide sequence: TGTGCCACCAGCAGAGTAAAGGAGCGGGGCGAAAAACTGTTTTTT. It specifies CATSRVKERGEKLFF.

This clonotype was picked up many times. The chain joins TRBV5-1 to TRBJ2-7; D might be TRBD2 (6 bases). Trimming shortened V by 0 bases and J by 0 bases, and 13 bases separated the two germline ends. Germline V gene sequence: CDR1 SGHRS, CDR2 YFSETQ. The CDR3 length is 16 residues. The CDR3 is CASSLGTSPSSYEQYF. CDR3 sequence (DNA): TGCGCCAGCAGCTTGGGAACTAGCCCGAGCTCCTACGAGCAGTACTTC.

This clonotype has at least ten counts. CDR3 loop: CAISESFSGRANPTDTQYF. CDR3 coding DNA: TGTGCCATCAGTGAGTCTTTTAGCGGGAGGGCCAATCCAACAGATACGCAGTATTTT. The chain is built from TRBV10-3 and TRBJ2-3; 11 bases match TRBD2. CDR1 is ENHRY and CDR2 is SYGVKD in the germline V gene. V was clipped by 0 bases and J by 3 bases; unmatched bases: 11. The CDR3 has 19 residues.

This clonotype has at least ten counts. V usage is TRBV12-3 or TRBV12-4 and J usage is TRBJ1-5; 8 bases align to TRBD1. Trimming took 5 bases from V and 4 from J; bases not matched to a gene: 7. The CDR3 covers 15 residues. The CDR3 region has the DNA TGTGCCAGCAGTGCGACAGGGGCTGGGAATCAGCCCCAGCATTTT. This gives the protein CASSATGAGNQPQHF.

The chain is built from TRBV24-1 and TRBJ2-2, with TRBD2 matching 8 bases. The CDR3 consists of 15 residues. J gave up 4 bases and V 9 bases, and 9 bases lay outside the gene matches. Germline-derived CDR1 and CDR2 are KGHDR and SFDVKD. The CDR3 DNA reads as TGTGCCACCTCTCCACGACTAGCGATCACCGGGGAGCTGTTTTTT. Residues: CATSPRLAITGELFF.

CDR3 residues: CASSDSLQGGLAGNTGELFF. For the CDR3, the DNA is TGTGCCAGCAGTGATTCACTTCAGGGGGGACTAGCTGGGAACACCGGGGAGCTGTTTTTT. The gene calls are TRBV25-1 and TRBJ2-2; 9 bases map to TRBD2. Germline-derived CDR1 and CDR2 are MGHDK and SYGVNS. The CDR3 is 20 amino acids. The trim removed 3 bases at V and 1 base at J, leaving 15 bases unmatched.

There are many counts of this clonotype. The V and J genes are TRBV4-1 and TRBJ1-4; TRBD1 aligns across 11 bases. The CDR3 consists of 17 residues. The junction had 11 bases not matched to a gene; V was cut back by 3 bases and J by 8 bases. Germline loops: CDR1 MGHRA, CDR2 YSYEKL. This CDR3 is CASSQRTGGAGGEKLFF. For the CDR3, the DNA is TGCGCCAGCAGCCAGCGGACAGGGGGCGCGGGAGGCGAAAAACTGTTTTTT.

This clonotype has ten or more counts. V is TRBV20-1 and J is TRBJ1-4; D perhaps matches TRBD1 (5 bases). The CDR3 covers 13 residues. The V and J ends lost 3 bases and 7 bases respectively, with 12 bases between them. Germline CDR1 and CDR2: DFQATT and SNEGSKA (reference sequence). The CDR3, as DNA: TGCAGTGCTAGGACGGAGACAGCTGAAAAACTGTTTTTT. It is translated as CSARTETAEKLFF.

The chain couples TRBV20-1 to TRBJ1-4; no clear D gene. V was clipped by 5 bases and J by 2 bases, with 9 bases between them. Germline-derived CDR1 and CDR2 are DFQATT and SNEGSKA (reference sequence). The CDR3 has 13 residues. CDR3 residues: CSAPSPTNEKLFF. In DNA form, the CDR3 reads TGCAGTGCTCCGTCTCCGACTAATGAAAAACTGTTTTTT.

Only a few counts were recorded for this clonotype. The chain uses TRBV7-9 and TRBJ1-5; 7 bases line up with TRBD1. CDR3 length: 14 amino acids. CDR1 is SEHNR, CDR2 FQNEAQ, per germline (reference sequence). V lost 5 bases, J lost 5 bases, and 6 bases stayed unmatched. CDR3 amino acids: CASSPTGAHQPQHF. As DNA, the CDR3 is TGTGCCAGCAGCCCTACAGGGGCCCATCAGCCCCAGCATTTT.

The V and J genes are TRBV5-6 and TRBJ2-5, with 8 bases lining up with TRBD1. J was trimmed by 5 bases and V by 4 bases; bases with no gene match: 10. CDR1 SGHDT and CDR2 YYEEEE come from the germline V gene. The CDR3 totals 15 residues. As DNA, the CDR3 is TGTGCCAGCAGCCCCCGGACAGGGTTCAAGGAGACCCAGTACTTC. Amino acids: CASSPRTGFKETQYF.

This clonotype has more than one count but fewer than ten. The chain uses TRBV19 and TRBJ2-2, with 8 positions matching TRBD2. The CDR3 contains 15 residues. J was trimmed by 5 bases and V by 3 bases; bases with no gene match: 5. Germline CDR1 is LNHDA and CDR2 is SQIVND (reference sequence). The CDR3 DNA sequence: TGTGCCAGTAGTATCTCAGCGGGAGAGACCGGGGAGCTGTTTTTT. It yields the protein CASSISAGETGELFF.

This rearrangement joins TRBV28 to TRBJ2-1, with 12 bases lining up with TRBD2. The CDR3 length is 15 residues. V gave up 6 bases and J gave up 5 bases; unmatched junction bases: 5. Per germline, CDR1 MDHEN and CDR2 SYDVKM. The CDR3 region is CASSPRLAGDNEQFF. The DNA for the CDR3 is TGTGCCAGCAGCCCTCGACTAGCGGGAGACAATGAGCAGTTCTTC.

The J gene is TRBJ2-1, the V gene TRBV12-3 or TRBV12-4; D is uncertain. With 7 bases removed from V and 6 bases from J, the gap between germline ends came to 10 bases. The CDR3 contains 12 residues. In nucleotides, the CDR3 is TGTGCCAGCACCTTGGGGTCCAATGAGCAGTTCTTC. This codes for CASTLGSNEQFF.

This clonotype was observed many times. The gene calls are TRBV12-3 or TRBV12-4 and TRBJ2-1; D perhaps matches TRBD1 (5 bases). The CDR3 consists of 14 residues. V was trimmed by 5 bases and J by 6 bases, leaving 14 bases between them. The CDR3 loop is CASSPLGRGNEQFF. CDR3 in DNA: TGTGCCAGCAGTCCCTTGGGGCGAGGCAATGAGCAGTTCTTC.

This clonotype appeared a few times. The gene calls are TRBV9 and TRBJ2-3; TRBD1 might be the D (5 bases). This CDR3 is 15 amino acids long. Per the germline V gene, CDR1 is SGDLS and CDR2 is YYNGEE. Between the trimmed V and J ends, which lost 4 bases and 6 bases, there was a span of 18 bases. This CDR3 is CASSPPRAARDTQYF. The CDR3 region has the DNA TGTGCCAGCAGCCCCCCCAGGGCTGCACGGGATACGCAGTATTTT. Supplemented by reference TRBV9 and TRBJ2-3, the full variable domain reads DSGVTQTPKHLITATGQRVTLRCSPRSGDLSVYWYQQSLDQGLQFLIQYYNGEERAKGNILERFSAQQFPDLHSELNLSSLELGDSALYFCASSPPRAARDTQYFGPGTRLTVL.

This clonotype was seen ten or more times. The chain links TRBV2 to TRBJ2-1, with 8 bases identical to TRBD2. This CDR3 is 14 amino acids long. Germline CDR1 is SNHLY and CDR2 is FYNNEI. J was trimmed by 7 bases and V by 6 bases; bases with no gene match: 8. The CDR3 spells CASSGAGGGNEQFF. In nucleotides, the CDR3 is TGTGCCAGCAGCGGGGCGGGGGGAGGTAATGAGCAGTTCTTC.

The chain has TRBV27 and TRBJ2-5, with 9 positions matching TRBD1. The junction had 5 bases not matched to a gene; V was cut back by 6 bases and J by 6 bases. The CDR3 is made up of 13 amino acids. Germline V gene sequence: CDR1 MNHEY, CDR2 SMNVEV (reference sequence). The CDR3 here is CASRRQGGQTQYF. In nucleotides, the CDR3 is TGTGCCAGCAGACGACAGGGGGGTCAGACCCAGTACTTC.

This clonotype showed up many times. The chain uses TRBV20-1 and TRBJ2-1, with 7 bases matching TRBD2. The CDR3 loop spans 16 amino acids. Germline CDR1 DFQATT, CDR2 SNEGSKA (reference sequence). V trimming: 0 bases; J trimming: 0 bases; junction bases outside the gene matches: 5. CDR3 in DNA: TGCAGTGCTAGAGACCCTCTAGCGGCCTCCTACAATGAGCAGTTCTTC. This gives the protein CSARDPLAASYNEQFF.